Below, 14 T cell receptor beta chains from the same sample are listed, as sequenced in a study of vaccination effects on CD4 cells after COVID-19 (dated by TCRdb to 2022 to 2024). The library relied on the immunoSEQ multiplex PCR assay. Imported from immuneACCESS, the table was reduced by TCRdb to in-frame sequences with V and J called. These copies leave out some clones; in studies compared against another copy, an unresolved V gene accounts for under half, and the cause of the remainder is not known. The sample table contains about 65,000 clones; only one count was recorded for approximately 76% of them. Of the sample, about 3% is held by the ten largest clones. These receptors have no identified antigens. In the ViraFEST assay, PBMC were stimulated with viral peptide pools, and TCR sequencing was then used to find antigen-specific CD4+ T cell clonotypes based on their expansion. After 10 days of culture, CD4+ T cells were isolated with the EasySep CD4+ T cell isolation kit. None of the healthy vaccine recipients had a prior SARS-CoV-2 infection, which was confirmed by nucleocapsid antibody tests that came back negative both before and after vaccination.

Sequenced material: CD4+ T cells from PBMCs cultured with HCoV-NL63 spike peptides, taken before COVID-19 vaccination. Read against the paper, the sample's cell subset or site label means: HCoV-NL63 spike overlapping peptide pool stimulation. The receptors come from a human donor who received a COVID-19 vaccine.

This clone was picked up one time. Sequence at one end of the junction differs from germline and may be a read error. The V gene is TRBV4-1, the J gene TRBJ2-3; 8 bases fit TRBD2. This CDR3 spans 13 amino acids. The germline CDR1 and CDR2 sequences are MGHRA and YSYEKL. The CDR3 nucleotides read TGCGCCAGCAGCTCCTCGGGACTAGGAGGGCCATTTTTT. Translated, it gives CASSSSGLGGPFF.

V is TRBV24-1 and J is TRBJ2-3; 9 bases map to TRBD2. CDR3 length: 18 residues. Germline-derived CDR1 and CDR2 are KGHDR and SFDVKD. V was clipped by 4 bases and J by 2 bases; unmatched bases: 12. The CDR3 reads CATSDPIPGLAATDTQYF. Written as DNA, the CDR3 is TGTGCCACCAGTGACCCAATTCCGGGACTAGCAGCCACAGATACGCAGTATTTT.

This rearrangement joins TRBV9 to TRBJ1-2; TRBD1 is a possible D gene (6 bases). Trimming left V 5 bases short and J 2 bases short, with 16 bases between. Germline-derived CDR1 and CDR2 are SGDLS and YYNGEE. This CDR3 spans 15 amino acids. In DNA form, the CDR3 reads TGTGCCAGCAGGACAGGTCTCGGAGAGAACTATGGCTACACCTTC. It codes for CASRTGLGENYGYTF.

The chain has TRBV9 and TRBJ1-2; the match to TRBD1 covers 9 bases. The CDR3 contains 15 residues. The V gene's germline CDR1 is SGDLS and CDR2 YYNGEE. V trimming: 4 bases; J trimming: 8 bases; junction bases outside the gene matches: 12. In nucleotides, the CDR3 is TGTGCCAGCAGCCCCCGGGACAGGGTTTTCGGGGGCTACACCTTC. Translation: CASSPRDRVFGGYTF.

This chain connects TRBV7-8 to TRBJ2-7, with 11 bases lining up with TRBD2. CDR1 is SGHVS, CDR2 FQNEAQ, per germline. J lost 2 bases, V lost 4 bases, and 4 bases had no gene match. This CDR3 is built from 15 residues. The CDR3 bases are TGTGCCAGCAGCTCGACTAGCGGGGAAGCCTACGAGCAGTACGTC. It codes for CASSSTSGEAYEQYV.

This chain connects TRBV3-1 (or the pseudogene TRBV3-2) to TRBJ1-1; D may be TRBD1 (6 bases). The CDR3 covers 14 residues. Per germline, CDR1 LGHDT and CDR2 YNNKEL (reference sequence). The V end was cut by 4 bases, the J end by 1 base, with 10 bases between. The CDR3 nucleotides read TGTGCCAGCAGCCCCCTACAGGGGAACACTGAAGCTTTCTTT. It yields the protein CASSPLQGNTEAFF.

This clone was observed a handful of times. The chain combines TRBV7-3 with TRBJ1-1; D unclear. CDR1 is SGHTA and CDR2 is FQGTGA in the germline V gene. This CDR3 has 14 residues. V shed 5 bases and J shed 2 bases, with 12 bases lying between them. The CDR3 DNA reads as TGTGCCAGCAGCCCGTCCGGTCCAAACACTGAAGCTTTCTTT. Amino acids: CASSPSGPNTEAFF.

This clone was picked up a small number of times. The gene calls are TRBV12-3 or TRBV12-4 and TRBJ1-1; D is perhaps TRBD1 (5 bases). V lost 4 bases, J lost 8 bases, and 8 bases lay in between. The length of the CDR3 is 11 residues. This CDR3 reads CASSWGTEAFF. The CDR3 nucleotides read TGTGCCAGCAGTTGGGGGACGGAAGCTTTCTTT.

This clone occurred once. The chain uses TRBV19 and TRBJ1-1; the D gene is possibly TRBD1 (5 bases). The CDR3 has 16 residues. Germline-derived CDR1 and CDR2 are LNHDA and SQIVND (reference sequence). V lost 7 bases and J lost 0, with 18 bases in between. DNA of the CDR3: TGTGCCAGTACCCCCTCCAGTCGACAGATGAACACTGAAGCTTTCTTT. Its protein is CASTPSSRQMNTEAFF.

The V call is TRBV12-5, the J call TRBJ1-3, with D possibly being TRBD1 (6 bases). There are 16 residues in the CDR3. Germline V lookup: CDR1 LGHNT, CDR2 FRNRAP. Trimming pared 0 bases from V and 1 base from J, leaving 10 bases between. In nucleotides, the CDR3 is TGTGCTAGTGGTTTGGTACTGGGGGCGTCTGGAAACACCATATATTTT. Amino acids: CASGLVLGASGNTIYF.

The rearrangement joins TRBV6-5 to TRBJ1-5; D is possibly TRBD1 (5 bases). The germline V gene encodes CDR1 MNHEY and CDR2 SVGAGI. This CDR3 has 13 residues. With 5 bases removed from V and 2 bases from J, the gap between germline ends came to 7 bases. The CDR3 region has the DNA TGTGCCAGCAGTCAGGGTCGCAATCAGCCCCAGCATTTT. Protein product: CASSQGRNQPQHF.

The chain has TRBV15 and TRBJ2-4; 13 nucleotides align to TRBD2. Germline V gene data show CDR1 as LNHNV and CDR2 as YYDKDF (reference sequence). The CDR3 spans 20 residues. V shed 3 bases, J shed 0 bases, and the junction held 11 bases outside the gene matches. In DNA form, the CDR3 reads TGTGCCACCAGCAGTCCCCCGACTAGCGGGGGGCGTCTAGCCAAAAACATTCAGTACTTC. Translating gives CATSSPPTSGGRLAKNIQYF.

V and J are TRBV25-1 and TRBJ1-4; TRBD1 matches at 9 bases. Trimming at V came to 3 bases and at J to 8 bases, leaving 7 bases not matched to a gene. The CDR3 runs to 15 residues. Germline lookup yields CDR1 MGHDK and CDR2 SYGVNS. CDR3 bases: TGTGCCAGCAGTGATCCGGGACAGGGACTAGAAAAACTGTTTTTT. As protein: CASSDPGQGLEKLFF.

This chain uses TRBV6-6 with TRBJ1-2; tentatively, D is TRBD1 (6 bases). Per the germline V gene, CDR1 is MNHNY and CDR2 is SVGAGI (reference sequence). With 2 bases removed from V and 6 bases from J, the gap between germline ends came to 7 bases. The CDR3 covers 12 residues. CDR3: CASSYGGNGYTF. In DNA, the CDR3 is TGTGCCAGCAGTTACGGGGGCAATGGCTACACCTTC.